The 7 T cell receptor beta chains below were found in one sample sequenced in a study of T cell repertoires in aging, cancer and after chemotherapy. Multiplex touch-down PCR with TRB-A/B primers amplified rearranged V-D-J TRB sequences. MiXCR, run by TCRdb on the multiplex PCR reads, gives a single entry per CDR3 protein. The top ten hold over 80% of the sample, which has about 1,700 distinct CDR3 sequences, about 60% seen once. TCR beta rearrangements were amplified from peripheral blood genomic DNA. Input material: blood. These receptors were obtained from a human donor with a blood cancer.

J is TRBJ2-1 and V is TRBV12-3 or TRBV12-4; D is unclear. Trimming pared 1 base from V and 8 bases from J, leaving 18 bases between. The CDR3 spans 16 residues. The CDR3 here is CASSLVGSRPTDEQFF. The CDR3 DNA follows: TGTGCCAGCAGTTTAGTAGGCTCCCGGCCTACCGATGAGCAGTTCTTC.

This clonotype was picked up a small number of times. The genes are TRBV29-1 and TRBJ2-3; no clear D. Trimming stripped 4 bases from V and 1 base from J, with 12 bases between. CDR3 length: 14 residues. Germline V CDR1 and CDR2: SQVTM, ANQGSEA. The CDR3 region has the DNA TGCAGCGTTGTGGACCCGAGAGGCACAGATACGCAGTATTTT. Translating it yields CSVVDPRGTDTQYF.

This clonotype occurred once. The chain carries TRBV6-5 and TRBJ2-7; no reliable D call. The CDR3 is made up of 11 amino acids. The V gene's germline CDR1 is MNHEY and CDR2 SVGAGI. V lost 0 bases, J lost 9 bases, and 6 bases lay in between. The CDR3 nucleotides read TGTGCCAGCAGTTACTCGGGCGTGCAGTACTTC. Translated, it gives CASSYSGVQYF.

The rearrangement joins TRBV7-9 to TRBJ2-1, with 8 positions matching TRBD2. The trim removed 1 base at V and 10 bases at J, leaving 12 bases unmatched. CDR1 is SEHNR and CDR2 is FQNEAQ in the germline V gene (reference sequence). The CDR3 is 16 residues long. CDR3 nucleotide sequence: TGTGCCAGCAGCTTAGAAGGGGGACTAGGAGGTCCCGAGCAGTTCTTC. This gives the protein CASSLEGGLGGPEQFF.

The chain has TRBV5-4 and TRBJ2-1, with D possibly being TRBD1 (5 bases). Germline CDR1 and CDR2: SGHNT and YYREEE (reference sequence). This CDR3 has 14 residues. V was clipped by 4 bases and J by 9 bases, with 17 bases between them. The CDR3 is CASSPTQGPAEQFF. CDR3 DNA: TGTGCCAGCAGCCCAACGCAGGGCCCAGCTGAGCAGTTCTTC.

As regards this clonotype: The CDR3 ends on some other residue instead of the conserved phenylalanine or tryptophan, so this is likely a read error. This rearrangement joins TRBV15 to TRBJ2-7, with TRBD1 identical over 9 bases. CDR3 size: 15 residues. CDR1 is LNHNV and CDR2 is YYDKDF in the germline V gene (reference sequence). With 0 bases clipped from V and 2 bases from J, the junction kept 2 bases outside the gene matches. The CDR3 sequence is CATSRDWDRAYEQYY. Written as DNA, the CDR3 is TGTGCCACCAGCAGAGATTGGGACAGGGCCTACGAGCAGTACTAC.

The chain carries TRBV6-1 and TRBJ2-3; 12 bases agree with TRBD2. The junction had 6 bases not matched to a gene; V was cut back by 5 bases and J by 3 bases. The CDR3 is 16 residues long. CDR1 and CDR2 (germline): MNHNS, SASEGT. The CDR3 DNA follows: TGTGCCAGCAGTACTCGACTAGCGGGAGTGACAGATACGCAGTATTTT. It codes for CASSTRLAGVTDTQYF.